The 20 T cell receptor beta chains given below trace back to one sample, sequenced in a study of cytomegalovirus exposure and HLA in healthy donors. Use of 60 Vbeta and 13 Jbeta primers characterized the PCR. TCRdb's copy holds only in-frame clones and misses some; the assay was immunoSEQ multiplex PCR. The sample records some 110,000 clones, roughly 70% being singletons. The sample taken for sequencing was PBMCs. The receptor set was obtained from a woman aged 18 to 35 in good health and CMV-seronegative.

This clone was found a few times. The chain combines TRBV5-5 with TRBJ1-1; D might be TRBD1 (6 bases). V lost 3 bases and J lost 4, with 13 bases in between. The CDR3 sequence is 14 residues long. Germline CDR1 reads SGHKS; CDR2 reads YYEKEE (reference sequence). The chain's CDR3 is CASSWAGVSTEAFF. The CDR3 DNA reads TGTGCCAGCAGCTGGGCAGGGGTGAGCACTGAAGCTTTCTTT.

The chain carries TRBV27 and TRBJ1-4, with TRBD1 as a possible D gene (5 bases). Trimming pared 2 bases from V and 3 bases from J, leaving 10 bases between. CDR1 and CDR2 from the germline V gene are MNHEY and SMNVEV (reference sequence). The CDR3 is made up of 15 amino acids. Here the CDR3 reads CASSLVGGSNEKLFF. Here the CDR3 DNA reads TGTGCCAGCAGTTTAGTCGGGGGGTCTAATGAAAAACTGTTTTTT.

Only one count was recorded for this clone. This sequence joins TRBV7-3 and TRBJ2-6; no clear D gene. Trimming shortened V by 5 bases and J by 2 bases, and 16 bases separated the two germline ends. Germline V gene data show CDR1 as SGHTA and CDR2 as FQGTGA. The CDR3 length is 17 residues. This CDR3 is CASSLHSGETGANVLTF. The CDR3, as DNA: TGTGCCAGCAGCCTCCATTCAGGCGAAACTGGGGCCAACGTCCTGACTTTC.

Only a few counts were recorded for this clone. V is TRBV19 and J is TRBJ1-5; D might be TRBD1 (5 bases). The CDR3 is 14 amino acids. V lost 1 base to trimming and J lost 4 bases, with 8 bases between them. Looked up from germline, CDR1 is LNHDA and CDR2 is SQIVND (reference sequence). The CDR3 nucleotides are TGTGCCAGTAGTATAGGGACACAGAATCAGCCCCAGCATTTT. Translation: CASSIGTQNQPQHF.

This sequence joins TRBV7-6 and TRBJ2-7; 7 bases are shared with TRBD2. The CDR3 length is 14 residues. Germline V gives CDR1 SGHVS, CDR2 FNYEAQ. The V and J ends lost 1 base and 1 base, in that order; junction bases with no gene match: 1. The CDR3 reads CASSLGEGSYEQYF. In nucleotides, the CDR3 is TGTGCCAGCAGCTTAGGGGAGGGGTCCTACGAGCAGTACTTC. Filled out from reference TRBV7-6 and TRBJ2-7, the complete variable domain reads GAGVSQSPRYKVTKRGQDVALRCDPISGHVSLYWYRQALGQGPEFLTYFNYEAQQDKSGLPNDRFSAERPEGSISTLTIQRTEQRDSAMYRCASSLGEGSYEQYFGPGTRLTVT.

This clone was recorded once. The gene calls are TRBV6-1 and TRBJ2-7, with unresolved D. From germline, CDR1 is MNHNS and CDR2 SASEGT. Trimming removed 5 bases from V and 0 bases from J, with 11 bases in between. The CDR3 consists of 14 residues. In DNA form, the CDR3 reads TGTGCCAGCAGTCCCCACCTGAGCTCCTACGAGCAGTACTTC. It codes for CASSPHLSSYEQYF.

The CDR3 reads CSAGTGGGQYF. The CDR3 region has the DNA TGCAGTGCTGGGACAGGGGGTGGCCAGTACTTC. The V gene is TRBV20-1, the J gene TRBJ2-5; 11 nucleotides match TRBD1. The CDR3 spans 11 residues. The V and J ends lost 5 bases and 10 bases, in that order; junction bases with no gene match: 3. Germline-derived CDR1 and CDR2 are DFQATT and SNEGSKA (reference sequence).

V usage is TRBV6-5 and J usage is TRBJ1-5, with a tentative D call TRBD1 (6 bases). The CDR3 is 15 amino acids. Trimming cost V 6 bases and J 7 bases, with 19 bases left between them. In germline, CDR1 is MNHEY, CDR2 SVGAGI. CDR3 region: CASRSMDSVRQPQHF. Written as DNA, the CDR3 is TGTGCCAGCAGGTCAATGGACAGTGTAAGACAGCCCCAGCATTTT.

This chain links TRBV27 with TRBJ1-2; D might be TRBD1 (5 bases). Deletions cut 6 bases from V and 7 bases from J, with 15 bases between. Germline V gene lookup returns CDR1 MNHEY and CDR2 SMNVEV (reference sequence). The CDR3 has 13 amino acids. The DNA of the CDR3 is TGTGCCAGCAGATACCAGGGTTCTGGTGGCTACACCTTC. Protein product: CASRYQGSGGYTF.

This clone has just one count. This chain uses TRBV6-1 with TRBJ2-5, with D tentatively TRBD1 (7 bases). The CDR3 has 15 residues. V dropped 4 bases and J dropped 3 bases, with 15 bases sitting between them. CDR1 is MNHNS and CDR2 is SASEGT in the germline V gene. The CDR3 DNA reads TGTGCCAGCAGTGGGCGGAGGGGGCGGGAAGAGACCCAGTACTTC. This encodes CASSGRRGREETQYF.

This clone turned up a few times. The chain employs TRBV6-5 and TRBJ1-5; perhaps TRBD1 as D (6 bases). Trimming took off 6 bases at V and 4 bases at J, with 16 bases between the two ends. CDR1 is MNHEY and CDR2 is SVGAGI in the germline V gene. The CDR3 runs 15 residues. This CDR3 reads CASSQGGGRNQPQHF. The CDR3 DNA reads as TGTGCCAGCAGCCAGGGAGGGGGGCGAAATCAGCCCCAGCATTTT.

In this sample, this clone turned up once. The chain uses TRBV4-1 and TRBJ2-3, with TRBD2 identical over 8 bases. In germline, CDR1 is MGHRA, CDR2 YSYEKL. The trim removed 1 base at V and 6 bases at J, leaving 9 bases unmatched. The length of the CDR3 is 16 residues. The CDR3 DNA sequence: TGCGCCAGCAGCCAAGTGCCCGGGGGGGCCTTTGATACGCAGTATTTT. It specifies CASSQVPGGAFDTQYF.

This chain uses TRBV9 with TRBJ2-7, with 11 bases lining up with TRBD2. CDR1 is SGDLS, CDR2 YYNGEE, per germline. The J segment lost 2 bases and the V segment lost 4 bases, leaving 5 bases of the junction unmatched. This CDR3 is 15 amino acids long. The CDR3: CASSPGLADTYEQYF. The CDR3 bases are TGTGCCAGCAGCCCGGGACTAGCGGACACCTACGAGCAGTACTTC.

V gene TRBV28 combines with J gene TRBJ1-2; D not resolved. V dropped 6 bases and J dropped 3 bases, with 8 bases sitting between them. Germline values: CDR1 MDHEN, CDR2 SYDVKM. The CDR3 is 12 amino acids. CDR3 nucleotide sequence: TGTGCCAGCAGGACTTTCGACTATGGCTACACCTTC. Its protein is CASRTFDYGYTF.

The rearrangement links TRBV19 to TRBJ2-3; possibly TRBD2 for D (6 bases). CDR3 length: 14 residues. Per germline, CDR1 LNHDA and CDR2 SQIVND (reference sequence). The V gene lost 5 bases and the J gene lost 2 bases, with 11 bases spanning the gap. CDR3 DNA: TGTGCCAGTAGTCCACGACTAGTCACAGATACGCAGTATTTT. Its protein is CASSPRLVTDTQYF.

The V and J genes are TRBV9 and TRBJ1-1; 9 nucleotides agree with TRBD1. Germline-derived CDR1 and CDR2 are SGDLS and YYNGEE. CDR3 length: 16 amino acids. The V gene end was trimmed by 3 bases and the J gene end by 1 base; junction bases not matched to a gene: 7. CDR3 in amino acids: CASSGDSDRGNTEAFF. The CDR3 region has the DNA TGTGCCAGCAGCGGCGACTCGGACAGGGGGAACACTGAAGCTTTCTTT.

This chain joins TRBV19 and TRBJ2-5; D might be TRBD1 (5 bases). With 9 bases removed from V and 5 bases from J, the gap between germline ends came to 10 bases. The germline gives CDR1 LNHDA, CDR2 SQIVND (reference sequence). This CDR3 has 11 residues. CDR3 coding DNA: TGTGCCAGCTCCTCAGGGGAGACCCAGTACTTC. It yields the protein CASSSGETQYF.

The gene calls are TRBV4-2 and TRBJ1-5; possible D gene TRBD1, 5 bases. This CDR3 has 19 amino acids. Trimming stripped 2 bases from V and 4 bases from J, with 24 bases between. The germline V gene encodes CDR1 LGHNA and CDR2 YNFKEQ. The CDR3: CASSQHVSPRGGFNQPQHF. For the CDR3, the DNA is TGTGCCAGCAGCCAACATGTCAGTCCCCGGGGGGGTTTTAATCAGCCCCAGCATTTT.

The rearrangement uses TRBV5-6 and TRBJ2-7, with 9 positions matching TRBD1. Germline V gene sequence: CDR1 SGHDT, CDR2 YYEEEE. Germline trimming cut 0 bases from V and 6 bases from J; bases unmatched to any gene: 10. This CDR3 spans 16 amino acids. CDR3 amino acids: CASSLGGGQGIGEQYF. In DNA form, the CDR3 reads TGTGCCAGCAGCTTGGGGGGAGGACAGGGGATCGGCGAGCAGTACTTC.

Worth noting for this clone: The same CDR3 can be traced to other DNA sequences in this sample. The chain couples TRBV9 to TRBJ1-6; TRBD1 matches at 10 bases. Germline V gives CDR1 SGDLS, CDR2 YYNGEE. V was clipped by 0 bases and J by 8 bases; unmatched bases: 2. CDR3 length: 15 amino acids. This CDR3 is CASSVDGTGDSPLHF. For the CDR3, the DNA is TGTGCCAGCAGCGTAGATGGGACAGGGGATTCACCCCTCCACTTT.